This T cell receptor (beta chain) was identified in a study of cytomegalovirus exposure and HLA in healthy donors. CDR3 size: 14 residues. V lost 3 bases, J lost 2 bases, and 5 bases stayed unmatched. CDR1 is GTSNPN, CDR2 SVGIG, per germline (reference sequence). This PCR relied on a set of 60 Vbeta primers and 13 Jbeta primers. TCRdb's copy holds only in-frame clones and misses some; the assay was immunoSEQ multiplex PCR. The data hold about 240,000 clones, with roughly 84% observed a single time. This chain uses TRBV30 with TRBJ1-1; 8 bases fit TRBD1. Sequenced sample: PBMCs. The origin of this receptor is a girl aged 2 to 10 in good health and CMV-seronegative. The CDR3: CAWRLTGANTEAFF. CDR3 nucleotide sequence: TGTGCCTGGAGACTGACAGGGGCCAACACTGAAGCTTTCTTT.